This T cell receptor beta chain stems from a study of blood T cell repertoires in COVID-19. Overall study: Researchers got acute and convalescent COVID-19 samples from the United States, Italy and Spain.

TCRdb's table, derived via immunoSEQ multiplex PCR, lists solely in-frame clones and lacks some. The sample includes a few hundred thousand clones, around 90% of them seen just once. The CDR3 is 16 amino acids. Germline CDR1 reads KGHDR; CDR2 reads SFDVKD. Losses at the gene ends were 5 bases for V and 0 bases for J; bases not matched to a gene: 8. Sequenced material: peripheral blood. This rearrangement joins TRBV24-1 to TRBJ2-7, with 8 bases lining up with TRBD1. The sequence came from a woman between 35 and 50 years old with COVID-19, enrolled during active disease. The CDR3 here is CATSAPGQGHSYEQYF. DNA of the CDR3: TGTGCCACCAGTGCCCCCGGACAGGGTCACTCCTACGAGCAGTACTTC.